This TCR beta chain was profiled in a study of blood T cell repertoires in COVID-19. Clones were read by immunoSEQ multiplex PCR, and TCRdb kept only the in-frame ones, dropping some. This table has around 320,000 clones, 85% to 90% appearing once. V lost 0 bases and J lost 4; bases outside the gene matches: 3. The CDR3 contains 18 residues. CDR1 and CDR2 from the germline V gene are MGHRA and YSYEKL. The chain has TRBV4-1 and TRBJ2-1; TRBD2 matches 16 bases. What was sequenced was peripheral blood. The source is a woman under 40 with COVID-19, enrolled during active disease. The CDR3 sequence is CASSQDLGLAGGYNEQFF. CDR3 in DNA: TGCGCCAGCAGCCAAGATCTGGGACTAGCGGGGGGGTACAATGAGCAGTTCTTC.